These T cell receptor beta chains were read from a single sample in a study of Graves' ophthalmopathy and Graves' hyperthyroidism. TCRdb re-called the multiplex PCR reads through MiXCR, storing one row per CDR3 protein. The sample consists of about 550,000 distinct CDR3 sequences, 35% to 45% of them appearing once. Sequenced material: peripheral blood or thyroid tissue (not recorded which). These receptors were collected from an adult man with Graves' hyperthyroidism. Each CDR3 is given with its conserved first and last residue. The D gene is left open where the match is weak. Not all rows give a size; the values are once, few, many and, for expanded clones, a class.

>TRBJ2-5|TRBV11-2|TRBD2|many
TGTGCCAGCAGCTTAGGACTAGCGCGAGAGACCCAGTACTTC
CASSLGLARETQYF
>TRBJ2-7|TRBV25-1|TRBD2|.
TGTGCCAGCACTGGAGCGGGAGGGCCTTACGAGCAGTACTTC
CASTGAGGPYEQYF
>TRBJ2-2|TRBV20-1|TRBD2|many
TGCAGTGCTCCGACTAGCTCCGGGGAGCTGTTTTTT
CSAPTSSGELFF
>TRBJ1-5|TRBV10-1|.|.
TGCGCCAGCAGTGAGGACAGGTTCCTCAATCAGCCCCAGCATTTT
CASSEDRFLNQPQHF
>TRBJ2-7|TRBV7-6|TRBD1|many
TGTGCCAGCAGCTTAAGCCCAGGGGGACAGGGGGTATCCGAGCAGTACTTC
CASSLSPGGQGVSEQYF
>TRBJ1-4|TRBV29-1|.|.
TGCAGCCTCCGGGACCAATCCCCAGAAAAACTGTTTTTT
CSLRDQSPEKLFF
>TRBJ2-7|TRBV7-2|.|.
TGTGCCAGCAGCTTCCTAACAGGGTATGGTGAGGAGTACTTC
CASSFLTGYGEEYF
>TRBJ1-5|TRBV12-3/TRBV12-4|TRBD1|many
TGTGCCAGCAGCCGACAGGGGGCTAGCAATCAGCCCCAGCATTTT
CASSRQGASNQPQHF
>TRBJ2-2|TRBV10-3|.|once
TGTGCCATCAGTGAGTCCGCAAACTATGGCTACACCGGGGAGCTGTTTTTT
CAISESANYGYTGELFF
>TRBJ1-5|TRBV19|TRBD1|many
TGTGCCAGTAGTATGGAGGACAGGAGCAATCAGCCCCAGCATTTT
CASSMEDRSNQPQHF
>TRBJ2-3|TRBV25-1|.|.
TGTGCCAGCAGTGACTCACTAGGAGATACGCAGTATTTT
CASSDSLGDTQYF
>TRBJ1-4|TRBV7-2|.|many
TGTGCCAGCAGCTTAGTGCTGGGAACTAATGAAAAACTGTTTTTT
CASSLVLGTNEKLFF
>TRBJ1-1|TRBV12-3/TRBV12-4|.|few
TGTGCCCGCAGCCGAACGGACAGCGAAGCTTTCTTT
CARSRTDSEAFF
>TRBJ2-7|TRBV6-2/TRBV6-3|.|many
TGTGCCAGCAGTTACGACGTCATTCCCTACGAGCAGTACTTC
CASSYDVIPYEQYF
>TRBJ1-2|TRBV29-1|.|.
TGCAGCGTAGAGACCGGGACTGGCTACACCTTC
CSVETGTGYTF
>TRBJ2-1|TRBV29-1|.|.
TGCAGCGTTGGTCTCCCCAATGAGCAGTTCTTC
CSVGLPNEQFF
>TRBJ1-4|TRBV29-1|.|.
TGCAGCGTTGCGCCTCGGGAAAAACTGTTTTTT
CSVAPREKLFF
>TRBJ1-6|TRBV7-3|.|many
TGTGCCAGCAGCTTAGGGGGGAACTCGAATTCACCCCTCCACTTT
CASSLGGNSNSPLHF
>TRBJ2-5|TRBV20-1|.|once
TGCAGTGCTAGAGCCCACCAAGAGACCCAGTACTTC
CSARAHQETQYF
>TRBJ2-3|TRBV9|.|.
TGTGCCAGCAGCTCGACAGGTTCTCAAGATACGCAGTATTTT
CASSSTGSQDTQYF
>TRBJ2-6|TRBV15|TRBD1|.
TGTGCCACCAGCAGAGAAGGGACAGGGGTATATGGCTCTGGGGCCAACGTCCTGACTTTC
CATSREGTGVYGSGANVLTF
>TRBJ2-6|TRBV2|TRBD1|.
TGTGCCAGCAGTGCGCTCGAGGGACAGGGGGACTACGTCCTGACTTTC
CASSALEGQGDYVLTF
>TRBJ2-5|TRBV29-1|.|many
TGCAGCGGTGGAGGAGAGTGGGAGACCCAGTACTTC
CSGGGEWETQYF
>TRBJ2-7|TRBV4-1|TRBD2|.
TGCGCCAGCAGCCAAGTACTAGCGGAAGAGCAGTACTTC
CASSQVLAEEQYF